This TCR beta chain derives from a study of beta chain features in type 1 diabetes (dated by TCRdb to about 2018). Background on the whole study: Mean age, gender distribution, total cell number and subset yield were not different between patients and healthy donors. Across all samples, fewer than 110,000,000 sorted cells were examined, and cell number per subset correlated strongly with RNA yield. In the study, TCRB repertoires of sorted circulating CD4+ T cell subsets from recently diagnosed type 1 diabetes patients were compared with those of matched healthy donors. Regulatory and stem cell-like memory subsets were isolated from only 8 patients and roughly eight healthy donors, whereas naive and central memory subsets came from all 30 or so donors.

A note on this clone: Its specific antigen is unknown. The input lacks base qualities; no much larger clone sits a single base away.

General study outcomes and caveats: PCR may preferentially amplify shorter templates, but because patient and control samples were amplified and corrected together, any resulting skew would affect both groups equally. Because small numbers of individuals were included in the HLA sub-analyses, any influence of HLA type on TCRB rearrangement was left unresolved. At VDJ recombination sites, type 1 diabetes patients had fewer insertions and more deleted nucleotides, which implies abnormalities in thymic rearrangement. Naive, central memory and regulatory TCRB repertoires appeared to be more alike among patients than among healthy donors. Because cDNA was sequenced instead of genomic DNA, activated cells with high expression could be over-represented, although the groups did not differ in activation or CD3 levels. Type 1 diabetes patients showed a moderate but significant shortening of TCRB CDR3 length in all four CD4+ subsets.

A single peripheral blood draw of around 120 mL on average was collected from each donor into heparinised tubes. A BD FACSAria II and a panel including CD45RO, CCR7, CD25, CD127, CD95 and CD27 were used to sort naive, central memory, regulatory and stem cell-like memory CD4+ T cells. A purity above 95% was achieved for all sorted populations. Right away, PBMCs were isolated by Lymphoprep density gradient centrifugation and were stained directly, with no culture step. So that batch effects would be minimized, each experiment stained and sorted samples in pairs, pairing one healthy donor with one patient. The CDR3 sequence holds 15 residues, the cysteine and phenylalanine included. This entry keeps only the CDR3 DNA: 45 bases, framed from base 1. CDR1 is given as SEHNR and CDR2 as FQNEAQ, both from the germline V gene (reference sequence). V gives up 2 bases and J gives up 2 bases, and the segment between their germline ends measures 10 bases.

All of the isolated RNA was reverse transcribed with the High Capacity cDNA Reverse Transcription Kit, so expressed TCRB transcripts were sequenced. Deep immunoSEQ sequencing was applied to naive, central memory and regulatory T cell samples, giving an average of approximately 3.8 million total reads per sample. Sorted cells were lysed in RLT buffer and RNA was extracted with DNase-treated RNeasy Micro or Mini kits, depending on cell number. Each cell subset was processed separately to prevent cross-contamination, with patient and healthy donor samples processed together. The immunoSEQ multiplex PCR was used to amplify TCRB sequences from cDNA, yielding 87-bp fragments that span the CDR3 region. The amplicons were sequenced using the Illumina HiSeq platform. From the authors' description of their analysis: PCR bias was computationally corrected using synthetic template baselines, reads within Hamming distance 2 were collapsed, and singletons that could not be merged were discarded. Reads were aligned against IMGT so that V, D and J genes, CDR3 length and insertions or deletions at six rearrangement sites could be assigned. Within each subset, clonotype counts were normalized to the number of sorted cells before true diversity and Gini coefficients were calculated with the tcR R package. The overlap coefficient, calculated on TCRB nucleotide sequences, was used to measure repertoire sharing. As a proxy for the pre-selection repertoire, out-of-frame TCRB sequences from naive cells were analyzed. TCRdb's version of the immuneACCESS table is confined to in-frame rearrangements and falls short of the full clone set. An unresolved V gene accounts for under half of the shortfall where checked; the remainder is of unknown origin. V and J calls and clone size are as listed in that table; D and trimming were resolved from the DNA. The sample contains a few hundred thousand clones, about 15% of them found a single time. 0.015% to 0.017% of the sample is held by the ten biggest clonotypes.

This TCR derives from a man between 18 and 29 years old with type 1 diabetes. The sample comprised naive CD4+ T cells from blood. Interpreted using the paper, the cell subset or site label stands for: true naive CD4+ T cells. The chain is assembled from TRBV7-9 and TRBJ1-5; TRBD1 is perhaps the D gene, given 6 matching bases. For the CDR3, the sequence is CASSLQDRGNQPQHF. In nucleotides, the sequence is TGTGCCAGCAGCTTACAGGACAGAGGCAATCAGCCCCAGCATTTT.